Detailed here is one T cell receptor (beta chain). This sample stems from a study of blood T cell repertoires in COVID-19. At the level of the study: Material from acute and convalescent COVID-19 was sourced from the United States, Italy and Spain. T cells, B-cell-depleted T cells, or PBMCs supplied cDNA or gDNA.

This CDR3 region has 15 residues. CDR1 and CDR2 (germline): SNHLY, FYNNEI. V shed 5 bases, J shed 1 base, and the junction held 7 bases outside the gene matches. Authors' data handling: Cell counts per sample came from amplifying reference gene primers. Some clones are missing from TCRdb's copy, which holds only in-frame ones; the method was immunoSEQ multiplex PCR. The V and J calls and clone size were taken over from that table, and D and trimming were inferred from the DNA. Among about 180,000 clones listed, approximately 86% were seen once. The sample taken for sequencing was peripheral blood. The source is a man aged 45 to 65 with active or convalescent COVID-19. The chain is built from TRBV2 and TRBJ1-1; 7 bases match TRBD1. The CDR3: CASSISRDRNTEAFF. The CDR3 DNA follows: TGTGCCAGCAGTATCTCCCGGGACAGGAACACTGAAGCTTTCTTT.